What follows are 8 T cell receptor beta chains derived from one specimen sequenced in a study of T cells in Graves' hyperthyroidism and ophthalmopathy. TCR beta CDR3 regions were amplified from RNA transcripts. TCR CDR3 regions were first amplified by RT-PCR with HTBI primers. TCRdb redid the calling of the multiplex PCR reads with MiXCR, one entry per CDR3 protein. Of over 250,000 distinct CDR3 sequences listed, approximately 26% are singletons. What was sequenced was blood. Receptors originate from a man aged 35-49 years with Graves' hyperthyroidism that later progressed to Graves' ophthalmopathy.

The sample holds many counts of this clonotype. The chain recombines TRBV12-3 or TRBV12-4 with TRBJ1-5; D might be TRBD1 (6 bases). With 3 bases removed from V and 7 bases from J, the gap between germline ends came to 25 bases. The length of the CDR3 is 18 residues. The CDR3 is CASSLNRGIGVISQPQHF. CDR3 coding DNA: TGTGCCAGCAGTTTGAATAGGGGGATCGGTGTTATTTCCCAGCCCCAGCATTTT.

Many counts were recorded for this clonotype. The chain uses TRBV7-8 and TRBJ1-5; D gene unclear. The CDR3 is 13 residues long. V dropped 3 bases and J dropped 4 bases, with 7 bases sitting between them. Germline V gene data show CDR1 as SGHVS and CDR2 as FQNEAQ. CDR3 residues: CASSLFRNQPQHF. In DNA form, the CDR3 reads TGTGCCAGCAGCTTGTTTCGTAATCAGCCCCAGCATTTT.

This clonotype was counted many times. This chain uses TRBV5-1 with TRBJ1-1; a weak D match, TRBD1 (5 bases). Per germline, CDR1 SGHRS and CDR2 YFSETQ. V was trimmed by 2 bases and J by 7 bases, leaving 9 bases between them. CDR3 length: 12 amino acids. Here the CDR3 reads CASSFQGDEAFF. CDR3 in DNA: TGCGCCAGCAGCTTCCAGGGAGATGAAGCTTTCTTT.

This clonotype was recorded many times. This chain uses TRBV10-1 with TRBJ1-2; D gene unclear. Germline CDR1 reads WNHNN; CDR2 reads SYGVQD (reference sequence). The CDR3 length is 14 residues. Trimming left V 2 bases short and J 2 bases short, with 9 bases between. CDR3 sequence reads: CASSEAWENYGYTF. CDR3 sequence (DNA): TGCGCCAGCAGTGAGGCCTGGGAGAACTATGGCTACACCTTC.

This chain joins TRBV2 and TRBJ2-7, with D tentatively TRBD1 (5 bases). Germline CDR1 reads SNHLY; CDR2 reads FYNNEI. CDR3 length: 13 amino acids. V was cut by 8 bases and J by 7 bases, with 18 bases left in between. CDR3 in DNA: TGTGCCAGCGTCCTTCAGGGCCCTGGGGAGCAGTACTTC. It codes for CASVLQGPGEQYF.

The chain couples TRBV28 to TRBJ2-5; 9 nucleotides line up with TRBD2. The CDR3 spans 15 residues. The V and J ends lost 10 bases and 3 bases, in that order; junction bases with no gene match: 12. From germline, CDR1 is MDHEN and CDR2 SYDVKM. The CDR3 spells CATSIGSSGEETQYF. The CDR3 region has the DNA TGTGCCACCTCGATAGGTTCTAGCGGGGAAGAGACCCAGTACTTC.

This clonotype was observed many times. V and J are TRBV6-1 and TRBJ1-5, with 10 bases lining up with TRBD1. The CDR3 runs 15 residues. The junction had 3 bases not matched to a gene; V was cut back by 6 bases and J by 1 base. Germline V gene sequence: CDR1 MNHNS, CDR2 SASEGT. CDR3 region: CASRDRGMSNQPQHF. CDR3 DNA sequence: TGTGCCAGCAGGGACAGGGGGATGAGCAATCAGCCCCAGCATTTT.

This clonotype has a count of ten or more. This chain uses TRBV4-1 with TRBJ1-1; D remains ambiguous. The ends were cut back, 2 bases at V and 11 bases at J, with 15 bases in the middle. The CDR3 loop spans 13 amino acids. CDR1 and CDR2 (germline): MGHRA, YSYEKL. The CDR3 protein is CASSQQDALGAFF. The CDR3 DNA sequence: TGCGCCAGCAGCCAACAGGACGCCTTAGGTGCTTTCTTT.